This TCR beta chain was recorded in a study of response to subunit inactivated influenza vaccine. TCRdb reprocessed the RT-PCR reads with MiXCR, giving one entry per CDR3 protein. Of roughly 700,000 distinct CDR3 sequences in the sample, approximately 15% were seen once. V shed 5 bases and J 3 bases; nucleotides not matched to a gene: 9. The CDR3 is 16 amino acids. Germline CDR1 and CDR2: MDHEN and SYDVKM. This clonotype has more than one count but fewer than ten. Sequencing used PBMCs from blood, obtained roughly 2 weeks before vaccination. The receptor was derived from a man between 50 and 59 years old who received an inactivated influenza vaccine. This rearrangement joins TRBV28 to TRBJ2-1, with TRBD2 matching over 8 bases. This CDR3 is CASSPTGSGIYNEQFF. The DNA of the CDR3 is TGTGCCAGCAGTCCTACGGGTAGCGGGATCTACAATGAGCAGTTCTTC.